One sample yielded the 25 T cell receptor beta chains listed below, sequenced in a study of memory CD4+ T cells and cytomegalovirus serostatus. TCRdb keeps only in-frame clones here, not all; method: immunoSEQ multiplex PCR. The repertoire consists of about 92,000 clones, with roughly 80% occurring once and the leading ten covering roughly 4%. Single viable CD3+CD4+CD8-CD45RO+ cells were sorted as the memory CD4+ T cells. Sequencing was carried out using memory CD4+ T cells from blood. These receptors were obtained from an adult in good health and CMV-seropositive.

The chain couples TRBV6-6 to TRBJ2-1; 12 bases are a match to TRBD2. Trimming removed 6 bases from V and 6 bases from J; junction bases left unmatched: 6. Germline V gene lookup returns CDR1 MNHNY and CDR2 SVGAGI (reference sequence). The CDR3 totals 15 residues. The CDR3: CASSRLAGVANEQFF. The CDR3 DNA reads as TGTGCCAGCAGCAGACTAGCGGGAGTAGCCAATGAGCAGTTCTTC.

This chain joins TRBV23-1 and TRBJ2-3, with TRBD1 matching over 8 bases. TRBV23-1 is placed among ORFs of uncertain function. This CDR3 comprises 16 residues. The J segment lost 7 bases and the V segment lost 2 bases, leaving 11 bases of the junction unmatched. The DNA for the CDR3 is TGCGCCAGCAGTCAAGATCCTTGCGGGGACAGGAATACGCAGTATTTT. Its translation is CASSQDPCGDRNTQYF.

The chain is built from TRBV18 and TRBJ1-3, with D uncertain. The CDR3 runs to 15 residues. V was shortened by 3 bases and J by 2 bases, with 11 bases between the two germline ends. Germline-derived CDR1 and CDR2 are KGHSH and LQKENI. The CDR3 loop is CASSPTSRPGNTIYF. CDR3 DNA sequence: TGTGCCAGCTCACCGACCAGCCGCCCTGGAAACACCATATATTTT.

This chain links TRBV10-2 with TRBJ1-2; D not certain. Trimming took off 4 bases at V and 0 bases at J, with 6 bases between the two ends. The CDR3 contains 13 residues. Per germline, CDR1 WSHSY and CDR2 SAAADI. In DNA, the CDR3 is TGCGCCAGCAGTGTGGGGTCTAACTATGGCTACACCTTC. It specifies CASSVGSNYGYTF.

The rearrangement uses TRBV28 and TRBJ2-5; D may be TRBD1 or TRBD2 (6 bases each). The CDR3 is 15 amino acids. Trimming removed 2 bases at V and 2 bases at J, with 12 bases between. Germline CDR1 MDHEN, CDR2 SYDVKM. In DNA form, the CDR3 reads TGTGCCAGCAGTTTAACGGGGGCTGGTCAAGAGACCCAGTACTTC. Translating it yields CASSLTGAGQETQYF.

The CDR3 nucleotides read TGTGCCAGCTCACCACGTGAAGATGAGCAGTTCTTC. Residues: CASSPREDEQFF. V usage is TRBV18 and J usage is TRBJ2-1, with unresolved D. Trimming left V 1 base short and J 8 bases short, with 6 bases between. Germline-derived CDR1 and CDR2 are KGHSH and LQKENI. This CDR3 has 12 residues.

V is TRBV5-3 and J is TRBJ1-2; 7 nucleotides match TRBD1. TRBV5-3 is an ORF, with its function uncertain. V shed 1 base, J shed 7 bases, and the junction held 10 bases outside the gene matches. The CDR3 is 15 residues long. The CDR3 nucleotides read TGTGCCAGAAGCTTGAGGGCAGGGGGAACCTGTGGCTACACCTTC. It is translated as CARSLRAGGTCGYTF.

The gene calls are TRBV29-1 and TRBJ2-1, with 8 nucleotides matching TRBD1. CDR3 size: 13 residues. V trimming: 7 bases; J trimming: 3 bases; junction bases outside the gene matches: 5. CDR1 is SQVTM, CDR2 ANQGSEA, per germline. CDR3 in DNA: TGCAGCGCCCAGGGGGCGAACTACAATGAGCAGTTCTTC. Protein sequence: CSAQGANYNEQFF.

The V and J genes are TRBV28 and TRBJ2-5; D might be TRBD1 or TRBD2, each matching 6 bases. The DNA end favors TRBJ2-7, so the J call may be wrong. Germline V gives CDR1 MDHEN, CDR2 SYDVKM. The CDR3 totals 14 residues. CDR3 region: CASKLDGGVYEQYF. The CDR3 coding sequence is TGTGCCAGCAAACTAGACGGGGGCGTATACGAGCAGTACTTC.

J is TRBJ2-7 and V is TRBV7-3; 8 bases match TRBD1. The CDR3 sequence is 14 residues long. The junction had 15 bases not matched to a gene; V was cut back by 5 bases and J by 12 bases. CDR1 and CDR2 from the germline V gene are SGHTA and FQGTGA. CDR3 amino acids: CASSPGHRGTGMYF. CDR3 DNA sequence: TGTGCCAGCAGCCCAGGGCACAGGGGGACTGGAATGTACTTC.

J is TRBJ1-4 and V is TRBV28, with 10 bases lining up with TRBD1. The CDR3 is 15 residues long. Per the germline V gene, CDR1 is MDHEN and CDR2 is SYDVKM. After removal of 5 bases from V and 8 bases from J, the junction contained 8 bases not matched to a gene. The CDR3 DNA sequence: TGTGCCAGCAGTGAGACAGGGGGCGGAGGGGAAAAACTGTTTTTT. It specifies CASSETGGGGEKLFF.

V usage is TRBV7-2 and J usage is TRBJ2-7; D may be TRBD2 (6 bases). The ends were cut back, 0 bases at V and 3 bases at J, with 18 bases in the middle. CDR3 length: 17 residues. CDR1 is SGHTA and CDR2 is FQGNSA in the germline V gene. The CDR3 sequence: CASSLAAGGALHYEQYF. Here the CDR3 DNA reads TGTGCCAGCAGCTTAGCGGCTGGAGGGGCGCTGCACTACGAGCAGTACTTC. Drawing the rest from reference TRBV7-2 and TRBJ2-7, the complete variable domain is GAGVSQSPSNKVTEKGKDVELRCDPISGHTALYWYRQSLGQGLEFLIYFQGNSAPDKSGLPSDRFSAERTGGSVSTLTIQRTQQEDSAVYLCASSLAAGGALHYEQYFGPGTRLTVT.

This chain uses TRBV2 with TRBJ1-5; maybe TRBD1 (5 bases). Germline CDR1 SNHLY, CDR2 FYNNEI. This CDR3 has 17 residues. Trimming pared 4 bases from V and 0 bases from J, leaving 16 bases between. The CDR3 nucleotides are TGTGCCAGCAGTGTACCCGGGACTCAAGATAGCAATCAGCCCCAGCATTTT. Amino acids: CASSVPGTQDSNQPQHF.

The chain has TRBV5-1 and TRBJ2-7, with D possibly being TRBD1 (6 bases). Trimming cost V 0 bases and J 1 base, with 20 bases left between them. Germline CDR1 is SGHRS and CDR2 is YFSETQ. The CDR3 is made up of 18 amino acids. In DNA, the CDR3 is TGCGCCAGCAGCTTGGGGGGGACATCAAGTGGTGAATCCTACGAGCAGTACTTC. Amino acid sequence: CASSLGGTSSGESYEQYF.

The genes are TRBV11-2 and TRBJ2-1; possible D gene TRBD1, 6 bases. The germline gives CDR1 SGHAT, CDR2 FQNNGV. Trimming shortened V by 1 base and J by 0 bases, and 10 bases separated the two germline ends. CDR3 length: 16 residues. The CDR3 here is CASSLGQDLSYNEQFF. CDR3 DNA: TGTGCCAGCAGCTTAGGACAGGACCTCTCCTACAATGAGCAGTTCTTC. Using reference TRBV11-2 and TRBJ2-1 for the parts outside the CDR3, the full variable domain is EAGVAQSPRYKIIEKRQSVAFWCNPISGHATLYWYQQILGQGPKLLIQFQNNGVVDDSQLPKDRFSAERLKGVDSTLKIQPAKLEDSAVYLCASSLGQDLSYNEQFFGPGTRLTVL.

This chain uses TRBV4-3 with TRBJ2-3; perhaps TRBD2 as D (5 bases). In germline, CDR1 is LGHNA, CDR2 YSLEER. CDR3 length equals 15 residues. Trimming removed 1 base from V and 4 bases from J, with 12 bases in between. CDR3: CASSQAAGEADTQYF. DNA for the CDR3: TGCGCCAGCAGCCAAGCGGCGGGTGAAGCAGATACGCAGTATTTT.

The J gene is TRBJ2-3, the V gene TRBV5-1; 9 bases agree with TRBD2. J gave up 0 bases and V 3 bases, and 5 bases lay outside the gene matches. This CDR3 is built from 16 residues. Per germline, CDR1 SGHRS and CDR2 YFSETQ. The CDR3 spells CASSSGTSLSTDTQYF. The CDR3 nucleotides read TGCGCCAGCAGCTCGGGGACTAGCCTGAGCACAGATACGCAGTATTTT. The variable domain in full, completed from reference TRBV5-1 and TRBJ2-3, reads KAGVTQTPRYLIKTRGQQVTLSCSPISGHRSVSWYQQTPGQGLQFLFEYFSETQRNKGNFPGRFSGRQFSNSRSEMNVSTLELGDSALYLCASSSGTSLSTDTQYFGPGTRLTVL.

This chain uses TRBV5-1 with TRBJ2-1; D possibly uses TRBD1 or TRBD2 (6 bases each). Germline V gene sequence: CDR1 SGHRS, CDR2 YFSETQ. Trimming took off 4 bases at V and 0 bases at J, with 11 bases between the two ends. The CDR3 totals 15 residues. The CDR3 DNA reads as TGCGCCAGCAGCGACGGGGGCAACTCCTACAATGAGCAGTTCTTC. It yields the protein CASSDGGNSYNEQFF.

This clone was seen only a few times. This sequence joins TRBV21-1 and TRBJ1-1; the table's D call, TRBD1, was not checked against the DNA. TRBV21-1 is recorded as a pseudogene. The CDR3 has 11 amino acids. CDR3 amino acids: CASGGQDEAFF. CDR3 coding DNA: TGTGCCAGCGGGGGACAGGATGAAGCTTTCTTT.

This chain joins TRBV28 and TRBJ2-5, with 10 bases that match TRBD1. V lost 4 bases and J lost 5; bases outside the gene matches: 7. Germline V lookup: CDR1 MDHEN, CDR2 SYDVKM. The CDR3 has 15 amino acids. The CDR3 sequence is CASSWGTGELETQYF. DNA of the CDR3: TGTGCCAGCAGTTGGGGGACAGGGGAATTGGAGACCCAGTACTTC. The full variable domain, its missing parts supplied by reference TRBV28 and TRBJ2-5, is DVKVTQSSRYLVKRTGEKVFLECVQDMDHENMFWYRQDPGLGLRLIYFSYDVKMKEKGDIPEGYSVSREKKERFSLILESASTNQTSMYLCASSWGTGELETQYFGPGTRLLVL.

This sequence joins TRBV10-3 and TRBJ2-3; 7 bases are a match to TRBD2. From germline, CDR1 is ENHRY and CDR2 SYGVKD. Trimming at V came to 0 bases and at J to 5 bases, leaving 5 bases not matched to a gene. This CDR3 comprises 15 residues. The CDR3 loop is CAISESSSSGDTQYF. The CDR3 DNA reads as TGTGCCATCAGTGAGTCGTCGTCTAGCGGAGATACGCAGTATTTT.

The rearrangement uses TRBV28 and TRBJ1-1; D perhaps matches TRBD1 (6 bases). Trimming stripped 2 bases from V and 5 bases from J, with 12 bases between. CDR1 is MDHEN, CDR2 SYDVKM, per germline. This CDR3 has 14 residues. CDR3 amino acids: CASSLLKRGTEAFF. CDR3 in DNA: TGTGCCAGCAGTTTACTAAAAAGGGGGACTGAAGCTTTCTTT.

The rearrangement joins TRBV10-3 to TRBJ1-5; 8 positions match TRBD1. Trimming took 10 bases from V and 0 from J; bases not matched to a gene: 11. Per germline, CDR1 ENHRY and CDR2 SYGVKD. The CDR3 contains 16 residues. In DNA, the CDR3 is TGTGCCACCACTCCGGACAGGGACTATAGCAATCAGCCCCAGCATTTT. Its translation is CATTPDRDYSNQPQHF.

Turning to this clone: One junction end disagrees with the germline gene, perhaps due to a read error. The chain uses TRBV7-2 and TRBJ1-2; 7 bases fit TRBD1. The CDR3 spans 14 residues. Germline V gene data show CDR1 as SGHTA and CDR2 as FQGNSA. The chain's CDR3 is CASSIARGDYGYTF. The CDR3 DNA reads as TGTGCCAGCAGCATAGCCAGGGGGGACTATGGCTACACCTTC.

This clone was detected a few times. The gene calls are TRBV11-1 and TRBJ2-5; D gene unclear. V lost 3 bases and J lost 5, with 4 bases in between. The length of the CDR3 is 11 residues. Per the germline V gene, CDR1 is SGHAT and CDR2 is FQDESV (reference sequence). CDR3 protein: CASSFGETQYF. The CDR3 DNA sequence: TGTGCCAGCAGCTTCGGCGAGACCCAGTACTTC.